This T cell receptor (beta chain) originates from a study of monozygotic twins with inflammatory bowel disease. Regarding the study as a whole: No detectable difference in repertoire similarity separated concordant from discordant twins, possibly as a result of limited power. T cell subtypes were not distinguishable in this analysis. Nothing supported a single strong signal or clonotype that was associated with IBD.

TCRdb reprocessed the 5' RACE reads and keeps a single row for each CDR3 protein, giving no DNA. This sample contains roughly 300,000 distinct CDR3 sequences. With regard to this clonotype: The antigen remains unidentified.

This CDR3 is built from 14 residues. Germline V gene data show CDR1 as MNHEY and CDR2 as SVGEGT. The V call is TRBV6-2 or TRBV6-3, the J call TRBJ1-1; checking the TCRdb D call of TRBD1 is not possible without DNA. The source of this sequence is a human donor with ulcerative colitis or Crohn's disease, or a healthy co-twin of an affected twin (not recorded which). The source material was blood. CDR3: CASRRDTGGTEAFF.